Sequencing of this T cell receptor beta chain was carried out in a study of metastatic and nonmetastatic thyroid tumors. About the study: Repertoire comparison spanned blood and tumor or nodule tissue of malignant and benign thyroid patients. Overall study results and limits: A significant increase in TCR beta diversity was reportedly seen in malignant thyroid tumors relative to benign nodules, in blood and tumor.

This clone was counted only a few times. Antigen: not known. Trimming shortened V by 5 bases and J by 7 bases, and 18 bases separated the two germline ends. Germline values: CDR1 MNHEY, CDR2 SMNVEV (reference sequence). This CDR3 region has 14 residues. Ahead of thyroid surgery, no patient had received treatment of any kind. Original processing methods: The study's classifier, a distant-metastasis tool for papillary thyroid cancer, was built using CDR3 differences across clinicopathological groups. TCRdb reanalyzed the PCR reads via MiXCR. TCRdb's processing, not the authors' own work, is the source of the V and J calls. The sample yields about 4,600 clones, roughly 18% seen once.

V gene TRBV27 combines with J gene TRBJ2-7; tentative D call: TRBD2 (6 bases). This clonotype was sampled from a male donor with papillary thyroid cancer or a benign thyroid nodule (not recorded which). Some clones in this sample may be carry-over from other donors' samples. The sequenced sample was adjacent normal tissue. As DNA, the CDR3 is TGTGCCAGCAGTCCCCGGGACTCCCTAGGGGAGCAGTACGTC. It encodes CASSPRDSLGEQYV.